These 2 T cell receptor beta chains came from one sample sequenced in a study of cytomegalovirus exposure and HLA in healthy donors. The PCR had 60 Vbeta and 13 Jbeta primers. Assay: immunoSEQ multiplex PCR; the TCRdb copy retains only in-frame clones and omits some. Altogether about 180,000 clones are present, 77% being singletons, with the ten largest covering 1.4%. The source material was PBMCs. These receptor sequences come from a man aged 18 to 30 in good health and CMV-seronegative.

The chain recombines TRBV9 with TRBJ2-2; 8 nucleotides match TRBD1. Germline-derived CDR1 and CDR2 are SGDLS and YYNGEE. After removal of 8 bases from V and 1 base from J, the junction contained 7 bases not matched to a gene. This CDR3 spans 15 amino acids. CDR3 sequence: CASRYRGENTGELFF. The CDR3 region has the DNA TGTGCCAGTCGATACAGGGGGGAGAACACCGGGGAGCTGTTTTTT.

The CDR3 here is CARKDNNPNYGYTF. CDR3 sequence (DNA): TGTGCCAGGAAGGACAACAACCCAAACTATGGCTACACCTTC. The chain uses TRBV6-1 and TRBJ1-2; D possibly corresponds to TRBD1 (5 bases). The CDR3 runs 14 residues. Germline V lookup: CDR1 MNHNS, CDR2 SASEGT. V dropped 9 bases and J dropped 2 bases, with 16 bases sitting between them.